The 27 T cell receptor beta chains reported below all come from one sample, sequenced in a study of blood T cells in healthy people across ages. Alongside a J-beta primer mix, a sample-barcoded 5' primer served in a second PCR lasting roughly 7 to 12 cycles. TCRdb used MiXCR to reprocess the 5' RACE reads, holding one entry per CDR3 protein. The data show hundreds of thousands of distinct CDR3 sequences, approximately 49% seen once. The sample was blood. The receptor set was obtained from a woman aged 55-70 years in good health.

This clonotype was seen once. This chain links TRBV5-6 with TRBJ2-5; 9 nucleotides match TRBD1. Germline V gene data show CDR1 as SGHDT and CDR2 as YYEEEE. This CDR3 contains 16 residues. The V and J ends lost 4 bases and 2 bases, in that order; junction bases with no gene match: 9. The CDR3 DNA follows: TGTGCCAGCAGCCCCTCCGGGACAGGGTTGCAAGAGACCCAGTACTTC. Translated, it gives CASSPSGTGLQETQYF.

V usage is TRBV4-3 and J usage is TRBJ2-7, with 9 nucleotides matching TRBD1. CDR3 length: 15 amino acids. Trimming removed 3 bases from V and 2 bases from J; junction bases left unmatched: 5. Looked up from germline, CDR1 is LGHNA and CDR2 is YSLEER. DNA for the CDR3: TGCGCCAGCAGCCACGCGGGACAGGGTACCTACGAGCAGTACTTC. It encodes CASSHAGQGTYEQYF.

V usage is TRBV5-1 and J usage is TRBJ2-5; 13 bases fit TRBD2. The J call may be faulty, since TRBJ2-7 better matches the DNA end. CDR1 and CDR2 (germline): SGHRS, YFSETQ. CDR3 length: 19 residues. The DNA for the CDR3 is TGCGCCAGCAGCTTGGTTGTCGGGACTAGCGGGACCCTAGCCTACGAGCAGTACTTC. Protein product: CASSLVVGTSGTLAYEQYF.

The chain combines TRBV9 with TRBJ2-5, with 14 bases identical to TRBD2. Per germline, CDR1 SGDLS and CDR2 YYNGEE. CDR3 size: 16 residues. V gave up 3 bases and J gave up 5 bases; unmatched junction bases: 6. DNA of the CDR3: TGTGCCAGCAGCGCGGGACTAGCGGGAGAGATGGAGACCCAGTACTTC. Translating it yields CASSAGLAGEMETQYF.

The rearrangement links TRBV7-3 to TRBJ2-7; D unclear. With the DNA end fitting TRBJ2-5 better, the J assignment may be wrong. This CDR3 is 11 amino acids long. Germline assignment: CDR1 SGHTA and CDR2 FQGTGA. The CDR3 loop reads CASSFKGTQYF. The CDR3 DNA reads as TGTGCCAGCAGCTTTAAAGGGACCCAGTACTTC.

V and J are TRBV15 and TRBJ2-1; 7 bases fit TRBD2. Trimming cost V 1 base and J 8 bases; bases outside gene matches: 5. CDR1 and CDR2 (germline): LNHNV, YYDKDF (reference sequence). The CDR3 sequence is 14 residues long. The CDR3 loop reads CATSRAAGRDEQFF. DNA of the CDR3: TGTGCCACCAGCAGAGCGGCAGGGAGGGATGAGCAGTTCTTC.

This chain links TRBV24-1 with TRBJ2-5; D possibly corresponds to TRBD1 (8 bases). This CDR3 is 16 amino acids long. The germline gives CDR1 KGHDR, CDR2 SFDVKD. With 4 bases removed from V and 11 bases from J, the gap between germline ends came to 25 bases. The CDR3 DNA reads TGTGCCACCAGTGACTCTGGACAGGGAGGGAGGAATGAGCAGTACTTC. Its translation is CATSDSGQGGRNEQYF.

Note on this clonotype: An end of the junction differs from the germline gene, which may be a read error. The rearrangement joins TRBV6-5 to TRBJ1-4; no firm D call. CDR3 length equals 14 residues. Germline V CDR1 and CDR2: MNHEY, SVGAGI. CDR3 sequence: CASSDSGADEKLFF. In nucleotides, the CDR3 is TGTGCCAGCAGTGACTCTGGAGCGGATGAAAAACTGTTTTTT.

CDR3 nucleotide sequence: TGTGCCAGTAGTATAGACGGGAGCTACGCAGATACGCAGTATTTT. Amino acids: CASSIDGSYADTQYF. The gene calls are TRBV19 and TRBJ2-3, with D maybe TRBD2 (6 bases). Germline values: CDR1 LNHDA, CDR2 SQIVND (reference sequence). Trimming stripped 0 bases from V and 4 bases from J, with 11 bases between. CDR3 size: 15 residues.

V is TRBV6-2 or TRBV6-3 and J is TRBJ2-5, with TRBD2 matching over 8 bases. The CDR3 consists of 16 residues. In germline, CDR1 is MNHEY, CDR2 SVGEGT. J lost 4 bases, V lost 2 bases, and 9 bases had no gene match. CDR3 loop: CASSYQTLLAGETQYF. The CDR3 region has the DNA TGTGCCAGCAGTTACCAGACCCTGCTAGCGGGAGAGACCCAGTACTTC.

The genes are TRBV20-1 and TRBJ2-4; D tentatively reads TRBD1 or TRBD2 (5 bases each). Germline-derived CDR1 and CDR2 are DFQATT and SNEGSKA (reference sequence). The CDR3 runs 14 residues. V was clipped by 6 bases and J by 0 bases, with 12 bases between them. CDR3 in amino acids: CSASRDAAKNIQYF. For the CDR3, the DNA is TGCAGTGCAAGCCGGGACGCAGCCAAAAACATTCAGTACTTC.

This clonotype occurred many times. The chain couples TRBV28 to TRBJ2-1, with 7 positions matching TRBD2. V was clipped by 6 bases and J by 8 bases; unmatched bases: 13. The CDR3 extends over 15 amino acids. Looked up from germline, CDR1 is MDHEN and CDR2 is SYDVKM. The CDR3 protein is CASSLGGGSFHEQFF. CDR3 DNA: TGTGCCAGCAGCCTGGGCGGCGGGAGTTTCCATGAGCAGTTCTTC.

This clonotype showed up just a few times. The genes are TRBV7-2 and TRBJ1-4; TRBD1 agrees at 8 bases. V gave up 2 bases and J gave up 8 bases; unmatched junction bases: 13. This CDR3 has 17 amino acids. The V gene's germline CDR1 is SGHTA and CDR2 FQGNSA. The CDR3 is CASSLHLPGQAGEKLFF. In nucleotides, the CDR3 is TGTGCCAGCAGCTTACACCTTCCGGGACAGGCAGGCGAAAAACTGTTTTTT.

The V and J genes are TRBV28 and TRBJ1-5, with D unclear. The CDR3 loop spans 16 amino acids. The ends were cut back, 6 bases at V and 7 bases at J, with 22 bases in the middle. Germline lookup yields CDR1 MDHEN and CDR2 SYDVKM. This CDR3 reads CASSPVGSGLRQPQHF. CDR3 in DNA: TGTGCCAGCAGCCCGGTGGGTTCGGGCTTGAGGCAGCCCCAGCATTTT.

The count of this clonotype is one. The gene calls are TRBV7-3 and TRBJ2-1; TRBD2 matches at 16 bases. The CDR3 loop spans 16 amino acids. The V gene's germline CDR1 is SGHTA and CDR2 FQGTGA. The junction had 4 bases not matched to a gene; V was cut back by 3 bases and J by 8 bases. CDR3: CASSFPGLAGGHEQFF. The CDR3 nucleotides are TGTGCCAGCAGCTTCCCGGGACTAGCGGGAGGGCATGAGCAGTTCTTC.

This clonotype has more than one count but fewer than ten. The CDR3 sequence: CSVETGGKETQYF. CDR3 nucleotides: TGCAGCGTTGAGACAGGGGGCAAAGAGACCCAGTACTTC. The chain carries TRBV29-1 and TRBJ2-5, with 10 bases aligning to TRBD1. CDR1 and CDR2 (germline): SQVTM, ANQGSEA. V shed 3 bases, J shed 3 bases, and the junction held 1 base outside the gene matches. The CDR3 covers 13 residues.

J is TRBJ2-4 and V is TRBV7-9; D is unresolved. The DNA end is a closer match to TRBJ2-7, so the J assignment may be wrong. The length of the CDR3 is 14 residues. Germline CDR1 and CDR2: SEHNR and FQNEAQ (reference sequence). CDR3 DNA: TGTGCCAGCAGCTTAGCAAATACCCCCTACGAGCAGTACTTC. As protein: CASSLANTPYEQYF.

In this sample, this clonotype turned up once. The rearrangement joins TRBV2 to TRBJ1-1; D is perhaps TRBD1 (6 bases). V was clipped by 3 bases and J by 4 bases, with 12 bases between them. The germline CDR1 and CDR2 sequences are SNHLY and FYNNEI. The CDR3 contains 14 residues. CDR3 residues: CASSDPKGVTEAFF. The CDR3 nucleotides read TGTGCCAGCAGTGACCCTAAGGGGGTCACTGAAGCTTTCTTT.

The genes are TRBV20-1 and TRBJ2-5, with TRBD2 matching over 11 bases. V shed 2 bases and J 2 bases; nucleotides not matched to a gene: 13. The length of the CDR3 is 18 residues. From germline, CDR1 is DFQATT and CDR2 SNEGSKA (reference sequence). CDR3 coding DNA: TGCAGTGCTAGATCTAGGACGAGACTAGCGGGGACTCAAGAGACCCAGTACTTC. This codes for CSARSRTRLAGTQETQYF.

This clonotype was detected a few times. The chain combines TRBV5-4 with TRBJ2-5, with 14 bases aligning to TRBD2. The germline V gene encodes CDR1 SGHNT and CDR2 YYREEE (reference sequence). The CDR3 is 16 amino acids. The V segment lost 0 bases and the J segment 3 bases; nucleotides outside the gene matches: 1. The CDR3 region has the DNA TGTGCCAGCAGCTTGGGACTAGCGGGAGGGGAAGAGACCCAGTACTTC. Protein sequence: CASSLGLAGGEETQYF.

This clonotype was found a few times. The rearrangement joins TRBV29-1 to TRBJ2-3; maybe TRBD2 (6 bases). This CDR3 is 15 amino acids long. V shed 4 bases and J shed 0 bases, with 14 bases lying between them. CDR1 and CDR2 from the germline V gene are SQVTM and ANQGSEA. The CDR3 coding sequence is TGCAGCGTTGCTCTACCGGGAGCTAGCACAGATACGCAGTATTTT. Residues: CSVALPGASTDTQYF.

The gene calls are TRBV18 and TRBJ2-3, with 13 bases aligning to TRBD2. Germline V gene sequence: CDR1 KGHSH, CDR2 LQKENI. The CDR3 is 15 amino acids. J lost 5 bases, V lost 6 bases, and 5 bases had no gene match. In DNA, the CDR3 is TGTGCCAGCTCCCGACGGACTAGCGGGAGAGATACGCAGTATTTT. Translated: CASSRRTSGRDTQYF.

This clonotype appeared a few times. J is TRBJ2-1 and V is TRBV5-1; D gene unclear. Between the trimmed V and J ends, which lost 3 bases and 8 bases, there was a span of 15 bases. The CDR3 has 14 amino acids. Germline CDR1 SGHRS, CDR2 YFSETQ. The CDR3 here is CASSSGRSFDEQFF. CDR3 DNA sequence: TGCGCCAGCAGCTCCGGACGGAGTTTCGATGAGCAGTTCTTC.

The CDR3 reads CASSYWTSGRSIDEQFF. DNA of the CDR3: TGTGCCAGCAGCTACTGGACTAGCGGGAGGTCCATAGATGAGCAGTTCTTC. V usage is TRBV7-9 and J usage is TRBJ2-1, with 14 positions matching TRBD2. Germline CDR1 and CDR2: SEHNR and FQNEAQ (reference sequence). V shed 4 bases, J shed 8 bases, and the junction held 10 bases outside the gene matches. This CDR3 has 17 residues. The whole variable domain, remainder taken from reference TRBV7-9 and TRBJ2-1, is DTGVSQNPRHKITKRGQNVTFRCDPISEHNRLYWYRQTLGQGPEFLTYFQNEAQLEKSRLLSDRFSAERPKGSFSTLEIQRTEQGDSAMYLCASSYWTSGRSIDEQFFGPGTRLTVL.

This clonotype was picked up a small number of times. The genes are TRBV2 and TRBJ2-5; a possible D gene is TRBD1 (6 bases). Trimming took off 3 bases at V and 3 bases at J, with 14 bases between the two ends. The V gene's germline CDR1 is SNHLY and CDR2 FYNNEI. The CDR3 has 15 residues. CDR3 nucleotide sequence: TGTGCCAGCAGTGATCGAGGACAGAGAAAAGAGACCCAGTACTTC. This sequence encodes CASSDRGQRKETQYF.

This clonotype was observed a few times. This chain links TRBV4-1 with TRBJ2-7, with 10 nucleotides matching TRBD2. This CDR3 region has 16 residues. CDR1 MGHRA and CDR2 YSYEKL come from the germline V gene. J was trimmed by 5 bases and V by 3 bases; bases with no gene match: 10. CDR3 residues: CASSHRSSGSPDEQYF. The DNA of the CDR3 is TGCGCCAGCAGCCATAGATCTAGCGGGAGTCCCGACGAGCAGTACTTC.

The chain recombines TRBV29-1 with TRBJ2-5, with D tentatively TRBD2 (5 bases). This CDR3 has 14 amino acids. Looked up from germline, CDR1 is SQVTM and CDR2 is ANQGSEA. Trimming left V 6 bases short and J 3 bases short, with 17 bases between. The CDR3 region is CSVDTTIGKETQYF. For the CDR3, the DNA is TGCAGCGTCGACACGACTATTGGGAAAGAGACCCAGTACTTC. The whole variable domain, remainder taken from reference TRBV29-1 and TRBJ2-5, is SAVISQKPSRDICQRGTSLTIQCQVDSQVTMMFWYRQQPGQSLTLIATANQGSEATYESGFVIDKFPISRPNLTFSTLTVSNMSPEDSSIYLCSVDTTIGKETQYFGPGTRLLVL.